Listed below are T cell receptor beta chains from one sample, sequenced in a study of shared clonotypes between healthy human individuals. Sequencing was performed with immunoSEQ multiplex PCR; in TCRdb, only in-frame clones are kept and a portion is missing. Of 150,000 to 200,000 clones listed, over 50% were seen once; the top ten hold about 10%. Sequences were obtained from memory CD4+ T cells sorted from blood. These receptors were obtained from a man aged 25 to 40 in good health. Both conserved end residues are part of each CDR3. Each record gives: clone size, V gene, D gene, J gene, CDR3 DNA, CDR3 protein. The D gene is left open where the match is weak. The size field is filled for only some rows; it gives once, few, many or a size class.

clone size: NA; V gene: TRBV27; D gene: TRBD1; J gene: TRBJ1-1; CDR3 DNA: TGTGCCAGCCGCTTAACCTCACAGGGGGGGAACACTGAAGCTTTCTTT; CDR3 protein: CASRLTSQGGNTEAFF
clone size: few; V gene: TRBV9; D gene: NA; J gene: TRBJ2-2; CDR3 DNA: TGTGCCAGCAGCCCCAGCCCCGGGGCTAGCCATACCGGGGAGCTGTTTTTT; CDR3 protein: CASSPSPGASHTGELFF
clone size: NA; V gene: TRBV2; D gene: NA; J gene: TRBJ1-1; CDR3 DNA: TGTGCCAGCAGTGTAGGGCTGAACACTGAAGCTTTCTTT; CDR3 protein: CASSVGLNTEAFF
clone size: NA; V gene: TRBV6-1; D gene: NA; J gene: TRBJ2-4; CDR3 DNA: TGTGCCAGCAGTGAAGTGGGAAACATTCAGTACTTC; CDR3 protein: CASSEVGNIQYF
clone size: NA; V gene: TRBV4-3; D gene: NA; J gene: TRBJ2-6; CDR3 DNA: TGCGCCAGCAGCCAAGACCCGGTAACCTGGGGCTCTGGGGCCAACGTCCTGACTTTC; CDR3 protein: CASSQDPVTWGSGANVLTF
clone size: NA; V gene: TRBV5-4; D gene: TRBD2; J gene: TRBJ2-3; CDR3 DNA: TGTGCAACCTACCTGGCGGGACTAGCGGGATATATTGGCACAGATACGCAGTATTTT; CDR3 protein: CATYLAGLAGYIGTDTQYF
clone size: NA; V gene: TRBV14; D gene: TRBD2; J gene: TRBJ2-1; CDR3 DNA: TGTGCCAGCAGCCAAGGGACTAGCGTTTACAATGAGCAGTTCTTC; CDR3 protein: CASSQGTSVYNEQFF
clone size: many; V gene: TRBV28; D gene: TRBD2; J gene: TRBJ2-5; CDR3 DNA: TGTGCCAGCAGTTTACTAGCGGGAGACATGGAGACCCAGTACTTC; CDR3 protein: CASSLLAGDMETQYF
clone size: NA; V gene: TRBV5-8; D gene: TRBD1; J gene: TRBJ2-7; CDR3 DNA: TGTGCCAGCAGCTCCAGGACAGGGAATCTCGCCTACGAGCAGTACTTC; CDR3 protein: CASSSRTGNLAYEQYF
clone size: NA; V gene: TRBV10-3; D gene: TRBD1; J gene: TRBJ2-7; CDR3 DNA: TGTGCCACGTCCCGGGACAGGGGGGGCTACGAGCAGTACTTC; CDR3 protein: CATSRDRGGYEQYF
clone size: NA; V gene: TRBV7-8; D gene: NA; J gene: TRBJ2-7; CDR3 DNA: TGTGCCAGCAGCCCCCGAGGGGGCGGGAGCGGTTTAGGAGAGCAGTACTTC; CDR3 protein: CASSPRGGGSGLGEQYF
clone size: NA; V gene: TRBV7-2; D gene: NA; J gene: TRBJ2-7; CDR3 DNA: TGTGCCAGCAGCCTACAGGCCTACGAGCAGTACTTC; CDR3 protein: CASSLQAYEQYF
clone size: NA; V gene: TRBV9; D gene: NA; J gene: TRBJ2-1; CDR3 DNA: TGTGCCAGCAGCGTAGGGGGTTCGGGTAACAATGAGCAGTTCTTC; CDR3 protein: CASSVGGSGNNEQFF